This T cell receptor (beta chain) is from a study of glioma-infiltrating T cells (dated by TCRdb to 2016 to 2017). Concerning the study at large: Glioma tissue, non-neoplastic brain tissue and matched peripheral blood mononuclear cells were used as sources from which TCR alpha- and beta-chain repertoires were sequenced. Three low-grade glioma patients, under ten primary glioblastoma patients and three non-glioma patients contributing non-neoplastic brain tissue were included in the paired cohort. To measure how far tissue and blood T-cell populations diverged, each tissue-infiltrating repertoire was compared against the peripheral blood repertoire of the same patient. General study outcomes and caveats: Group comparisons rested on small numbers: three non-neoplastic, three low-grade glioma and 7 or 8 glioblastoma patients. Very few CDR3 sequences were found to be shared between tissue and blood, and this scarcity was attributed to high CDR3 diversity and limited sampling. VJ-independent divergence between tissue and blood was below expectation in non-neoplastic patients but above expectation in all gliomas, especially low-grade gliomas.

TCR alpha and beta CDR3 regions were amplified with the iRepertoire nested amplicon-rescue multiplex PCR (arm-PCR) platform from RNA. The input for one-step reverse transcription and amplification was roughly 85-400 ng of tissue mRNA or PBMC total RNA. Following bead purification, Illumina adapters were added by a secondary multiplex PCR, and the libraries were gel-purified between 200 and 400 bp. Demultiplexing relied on internal 6-nucleotide barcodes carried by the libraries. The libraries were sequenced on an Illumina MiSeq using 2x220 or 2x250 nucleotide paired-end reads. The paper's data handling went like this. Paired reads were merged with FLASH 1.2.11 and aligned to the GRCh37 human genome with BWA-MEM before extracting TRA and TRB reads. For V and J assignment, an IMGT-derived reference of cassette sequences and CDR3 motifs that included pseudogenes was used. Three-frame translation of reads was performed, and productive CDR3s were defined as those with a C...FGXG motif and no stop codons. Clonotypes were defined as unique combinations of V-J cassette pair and CDR3 amino acid sequence. Reads were filtered by Hamming distance, thresholded by each sample's sequence error rate in mapped regions. The public reads were quality trimmed at Q25 with fastp and then assembled into clones with MiXCR by TCRdb, keeping productive beta chains. When rows share a CDR3 protein, they turn into one entry using the most common DNA and genes. It is TCRdb's table, rather than the study itself, that gives the V and J calls and clone size. This sample comprises 150,000 to 200,000 distinct CDR3 sequences, more than 35% of them detected only once. The ten biggest clones cover 4% to 6.5% of the sample.

The germline V gene specifies SGHRS as CDR1 and YFSETQ as CDR2. Its CDR3 holds 14 amino acids, cysteine through phenylalanine. The sequence is cut down to CDR3 DNA, 42 bases in frame from base 1. This clonotype was observed a single time. Its recognized antigen is unknown. A read error may produce the germline difference seen at one junction end. The chain joins TRBV5-1 to TRBJ2-1, with 7 bases matching TRBD1. Sequencing was carried out using glioma tissue, nonneoplastic brain tissue, or PBMCs (not recorded which). The receptor's source is a human donor with low-grade glioma or glioblastoma, undergoing nonglioma brain surgery, or in good health (not recorded which). The nucleotides are TGCGCCGGCAGCTTTCGTAGAGGGGGCGATGAGCAGTTCTTC. This is translated as CAGSFRRGGDEQFF. Joined to the reference TRBV5-1 and TRBJ2-1 proteins, this CDR3 gives the full variable domain: KAGVTQTPRYLIKTRGQQVTLSCSPISGHRSVSWYQQTPGQGLQFLFEYFSETQRNKGNFPGRFSGRQFSNSRSEMNVSTLELGDSALYLCAGSFRRGGDEQFFGPGTRLTVL.